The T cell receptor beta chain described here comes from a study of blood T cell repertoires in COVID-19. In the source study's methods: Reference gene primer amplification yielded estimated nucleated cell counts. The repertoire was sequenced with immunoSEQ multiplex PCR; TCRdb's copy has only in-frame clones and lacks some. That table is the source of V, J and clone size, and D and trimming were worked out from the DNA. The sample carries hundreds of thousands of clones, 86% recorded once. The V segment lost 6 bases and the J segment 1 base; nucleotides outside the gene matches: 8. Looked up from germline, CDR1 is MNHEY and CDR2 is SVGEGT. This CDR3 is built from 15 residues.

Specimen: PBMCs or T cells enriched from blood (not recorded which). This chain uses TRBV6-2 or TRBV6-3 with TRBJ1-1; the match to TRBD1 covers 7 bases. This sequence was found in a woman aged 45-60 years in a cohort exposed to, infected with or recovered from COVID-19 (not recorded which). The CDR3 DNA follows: TGTGCCAGCAGCGCCTCCTGGACAGGGAACACTGAAGCTTTCTTT. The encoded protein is CASSASWTGNTEAFF.